The sequence of this TCR beta chain was determined in a study of T cell repertoires in cytomegalovirus infection (dated 2019 in TCRdb). Study-wide context: Donor HLA type was relevant to the analysis, because carriage of CMV infection together with the matching HLA type was indicated by public TCR beta signatures. Study-wide conclusions, independent of this receptor: Carriers of CMV infection plus the relevant HLA type were discriminated by the cumulative frequency of public TCR beta family members in the study cohort and in an independent roughly 320-donor cohort. The ex vivo response was dominated by HLA-C-restricted CMV-specific TCR beta clonotypes, which also provided the single most frequent clonotype in two of eight donors.

Counted from cysteine to phenylalanine, this CDR3 has 15 amino acids. Just CDR3 DNA is preserved here, 45 bases in frame from base 1. CDR1 and CDR2, per the germline V gene, are MNHEY and SVGEGT. For this chain, trimming is 3 bases at the V end and 3 bases at the J end, and the number of junction bases without a gene match is 8. The instrument given in TCRdb is Illumina HiSeq 1500. Using fastp at Q25 and MiXCR, TCRdb reprocessed the public reads and kept productive beta chains. Each record represents a unique CDR3 protein, reported with the most common genes and DNA among its rows. Within this sample are fewer than 350,000 distinct CDR3 sequences, with about a sixth of them counted one time only. About 12% of the sample goes to the ten largest clones. Comments on this clonotype: The antigen it recognizes is unknown. Base quality data are lacking; no much larger clone is found one base away.

This receptor was taken from a human donor in good health (CMV status not recorded). Some clones in this sample may be carry-over from other donors' samples. The V and J segments used are TRBV6-2 or TRBV6-3 and TRBJ2-7; 7 nucleotides in the junction match TRBD1. Specimen: PBMCs. The CDR3: CASSYETGSIYEQYF. In nucleotides, the sequence is TGTGCCAGCAGTTATGAGACAGGGTCTATCTACGAGCAGTACTTC.